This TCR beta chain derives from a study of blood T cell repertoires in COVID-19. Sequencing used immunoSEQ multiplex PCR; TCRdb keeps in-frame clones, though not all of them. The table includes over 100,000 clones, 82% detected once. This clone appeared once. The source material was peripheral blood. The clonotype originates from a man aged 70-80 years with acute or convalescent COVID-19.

The CDR3 loop reads CAWGPGQPQHF. Written as DNA, the CDR3 is TGTGCCTGGGGCCCAGGGCAGCCCCAGCATTTT. This chain connects TRBV30 to TRBJ1-5; possibly TRBD1 for D (5 bases). Germline CDR1 is GTSNPN and CDR2 is SVGIG (reference sequence). Between the trimmed V and J ends, which lost 5 bases and 7 bases, there was a span of 9 bases. The CDR3 has 11 residues.